This TCR beta chain was found in a study of T cells in Graves' hyperthyroidism and ophthalmopathy (dated by TCRdb to between 2018 and 2020). About the full investigation: Peripheral blood samples were taken at initial diagnosis, before any treatment was given. The 100 discovery patients were divided at random into training and test sets in a 7:3 ratio. The paper describes TCR Vbeta CDR3 sequencing of around 140 peripheral blood samples, made up of under 50 ophthalmopathy patients, more than 70 hyperthyroidism patients and approximately 17 progressor patients. Prospective prediction of ophthalmopathy was tested in an independent validation cohort of 18 hyperthyroidism patients and 17 patients who later progressed to ophthalmopathy. After sampling, hyperthyroidism patients received methimazole starting at 30 mg daily, and ophthalmopathy patients received high-dose intravenous methylprednisolone. A discovery cohort of about 95 patients, about 43 with Graves' ophthalmopathy and 57 with stable Graves' hyperthyroidism, was used to find distinguishing TCR V-J signatures. In addition, the study compared T-cell repertoires in thyroid tissue and in blood from about 6 Graves' hyperthyroidism patients. General findings and caveats noted by the study authors: Most expanded thyroid clonotypes (frequency above 0.001) were also detected in blood, a finding suggesting that blood repertoires may reflect thyroid immune responses. Ophthalmopathy was separated from stable hyperthyroidism by a 13 V-J signature model, with approximately 90% sensitivity and about 81% specificity obtained in cross-validation and 80%/75% obtained in testing. In validation, the model predicted progression to ophthalmopathy with 55% to 71% sensitivity and about 73% specificity, a median of 6.5 months before onset. Sample size was not statistically predetermined, and investigators were not blinded to group allocation.

This clonotype was counted between two and nine times. Its binding antigen is unknown. Per-base quality was not reported, and no clone a single base away is much larger than it. V loses 3 bases of germline sequence and J loses 2 bases, and the interval between the two ends is 16 bases. The CDR3 starts with the cysteine, ends with the phenylalanine, and has 16 residues. Kept here is only the CDR3 DNA, which spans 48 bases and is read in frame from base 1. The germline V gene provides CDR1 MNHEY and CDR2 SVGEGT. Hyperthyroidism patients were newly diagnosed, with disease duration under 2 months, and aged 18 to 65 years. The study excluded patients with uncontrolled infections, other autoimmune diseases, pregnancy or lactation. Diagnoses were based on clinical symptoms, serum thyroxine and TRAb, thyroid ultrasound and orbital computed tomography. For progressor patients, blood was drawn at the first diagnosis of hyperthyroidism, before any ophthalmopathy symptoms had appeared. Ficoll-Paque density gradient centrifugation was used to isolate PBMCs from around 10 ml of fresh peripheral blood. Progressor patients were defined as those initially diagnosed with Graves' hyperthyroidism in whom ophthalmopathy developed during follow-up. Total RNA was extracted with Trizol reagent, and quality was checked on an Agilent 2100 Bioanalyzer.

TCR beta CDR3 regions were amplified from RNA transcripts. The first round of RT-PCR for the TCR CDR3 was performed with the HTBI primer set and the Qiagen OneStep RT-PCR kit. Libraries were constructed in a second round of multiplex PCR, after which size selection and purification were carried out. The libraries were sequenced on an Illumina HiSeq2000 using paired-end 100 bp reads. From the authors' description of their analysis: Raw data were processed with SOAPnuke, discarding reads with adapters, uncalled bases, mean Phred below 15, or no exact constant-primer or identifier match. High-quality paired reads were merged with COPE v1.2.5, and unique nucleotide sequences were defined as clonotypes. MiTCR v1.1 was used to align the clonotypes against IMGT TRBV, TRBD and TRBJ reference segments. Analysis was restricted to V-J combinations with a frequency above 0.0001, which covered roughly 99% of repertoires. The TCS score was defined as the ratio of F50 (clonal expansion) to E x V (chaos), calculated using BLOSUM62-based TCRdist between CDR3 peptides within each V-J. Welch's t-statistics and random forest reduced fewer than 600 V-J features to roughly 13, which were used in a naive Bayes classifier (R e1071). The raw public reads went through TCRdb reprocessing: fastp at Q25, MiXCR clone calling, in-frame beta chains kept. Every distinct CDR3 protein forms one entry, paired with its most common genes and DNA. Here the V and J calls rest on TCRdb's processing, not on the authors' analysis. The sample table lists around 260,000 distinct CDR3 sequences, under 30% of them with a count of one. The biggest ten clones account for around 30% of the sample.

This clonotype originated in a middle-aged man with Graves' hyperthyroidism that later progressed to Graves' ophthalmopathy. The specimen sequenced was blood. This sequence uses TRBV6-2 or TRBV6-3 and TRBJ2-5; matching of 5 bases hints at TRBD2 as the D gene. The CDR3 reads as follows: CASSYYLRANQETQYF. Here is the DNA: TGTGCCAGCAGTTATTATTTGAGGGCTAATCAAGAGACCCAGTACTTC.